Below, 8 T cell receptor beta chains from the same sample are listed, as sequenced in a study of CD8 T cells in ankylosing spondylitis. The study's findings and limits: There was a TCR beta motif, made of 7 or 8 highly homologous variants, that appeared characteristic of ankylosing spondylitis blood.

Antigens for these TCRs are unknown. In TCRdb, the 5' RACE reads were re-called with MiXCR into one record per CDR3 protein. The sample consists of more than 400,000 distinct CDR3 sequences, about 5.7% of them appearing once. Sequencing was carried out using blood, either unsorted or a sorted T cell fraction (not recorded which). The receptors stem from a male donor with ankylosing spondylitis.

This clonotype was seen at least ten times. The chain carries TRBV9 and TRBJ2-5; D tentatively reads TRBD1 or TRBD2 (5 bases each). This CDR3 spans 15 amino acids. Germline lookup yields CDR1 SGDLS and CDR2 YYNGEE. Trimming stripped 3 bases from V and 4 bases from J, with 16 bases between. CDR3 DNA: TGTGCCAGCAGCGGGGGGACGGTTGGGGGAGAGACCCAGTACTTC. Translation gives CASSGGTVGGETQYF. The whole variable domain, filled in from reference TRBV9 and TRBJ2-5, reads DSGVTQTPKHLITATGQRVTLRCSPRSGDLSVYWYQQSLDQGLQFLIQYYNGEERAKGNILERFSAQQFPDLHSELNLSSLELGDSALYFCASSGGTVGGETQYFGPGTRLLVL.

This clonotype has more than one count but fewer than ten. The CDR3 bases are TGTGCCAGCAGCCATACCGGGACAGGGGGCACCGGGGAGCTGTTTTTT. It is translated as CASSHTGTGGTGELFF. The V call is TRBV7-2, the J call TRBJ2-2; 11 bases fit TRBD1. The CDR3 runs 16 residues. The germline V gene has CDR1 SGHTA and CDR2 FQGNSA. V gave up 5 bases and J gave up 4 bases; unmatched junction bases: 6.

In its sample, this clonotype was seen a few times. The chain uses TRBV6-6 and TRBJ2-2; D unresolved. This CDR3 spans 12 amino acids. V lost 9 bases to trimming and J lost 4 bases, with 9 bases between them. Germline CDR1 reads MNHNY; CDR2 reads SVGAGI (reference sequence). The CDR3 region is CASYPGTGELFF. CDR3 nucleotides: TGTGCCAGTTATCCGGGCACCGGGGAGCTGTTTTTT.

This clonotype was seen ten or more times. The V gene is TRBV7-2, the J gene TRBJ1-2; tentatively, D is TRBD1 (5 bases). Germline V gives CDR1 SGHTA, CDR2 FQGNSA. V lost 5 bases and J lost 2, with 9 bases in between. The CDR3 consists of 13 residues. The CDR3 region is CASSPDRNYGYTF. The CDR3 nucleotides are TGTGCCAGCAGCCCTGACAGAAACTATGGCTACACCTTC. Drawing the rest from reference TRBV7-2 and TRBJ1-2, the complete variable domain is GAGVSQSPSNKVTEKGKDVELRCDPISGHTALYWYRQSLGQGLEFLIYFQGNSAPDKSGLPSDRFSAERTGGSVSTLTIQRTQQEDSAVYLCASSPDRNYGYTFGSGTRLTVV.

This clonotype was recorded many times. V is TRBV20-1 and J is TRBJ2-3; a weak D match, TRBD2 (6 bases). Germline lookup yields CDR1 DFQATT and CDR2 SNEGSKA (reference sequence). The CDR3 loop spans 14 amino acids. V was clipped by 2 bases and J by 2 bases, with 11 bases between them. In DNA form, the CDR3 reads TGCAGTGCTAGAACGGAGGGGAACACAGATACGCAGTATTTT. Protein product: CSARTEGNTDTQYF.

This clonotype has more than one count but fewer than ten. The CDR3 region is CASSSVAVETQYF. Here the CDR3 DNA reads TGTGCCAGCAGTTCGGTCGCGGTAGAGACCCAGTACTTC. The chain uses TRBV12-3 or TRBV12-4 and TRBJ2-5, with D hard to call. The V gene lost 4 bases and the J gene lost 4 bases, with 10 bases spanning the gap. The CDR3 length is 13 residues.

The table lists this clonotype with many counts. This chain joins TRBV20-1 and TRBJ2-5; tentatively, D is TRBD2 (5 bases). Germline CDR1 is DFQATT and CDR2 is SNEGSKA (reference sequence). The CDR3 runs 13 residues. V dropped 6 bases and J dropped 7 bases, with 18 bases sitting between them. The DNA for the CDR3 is TGCAGTGCCCTACTCCCCGCGGGTGGGACCCAGTACTTC. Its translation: CSALLPAGGTQYF.

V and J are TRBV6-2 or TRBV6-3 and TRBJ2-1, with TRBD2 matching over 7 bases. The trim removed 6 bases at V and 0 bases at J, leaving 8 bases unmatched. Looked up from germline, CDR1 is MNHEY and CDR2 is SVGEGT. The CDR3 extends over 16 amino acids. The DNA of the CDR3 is TGTGCCAGCAGCCCGACTAGCCGGAGCTCCTACAATGAGCAGTTCTTC. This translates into CASSPTSRSSYNEQFF.